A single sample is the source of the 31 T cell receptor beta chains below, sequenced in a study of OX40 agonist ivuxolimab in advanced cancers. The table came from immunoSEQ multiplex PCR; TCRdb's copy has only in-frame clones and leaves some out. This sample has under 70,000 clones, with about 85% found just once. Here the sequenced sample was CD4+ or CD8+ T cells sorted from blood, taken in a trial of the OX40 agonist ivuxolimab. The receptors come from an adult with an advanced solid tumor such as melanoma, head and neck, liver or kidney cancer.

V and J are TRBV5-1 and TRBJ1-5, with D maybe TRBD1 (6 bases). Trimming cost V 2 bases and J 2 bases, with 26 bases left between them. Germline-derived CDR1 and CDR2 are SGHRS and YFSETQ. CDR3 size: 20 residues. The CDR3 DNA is TGCGCCAGCAGCTTTTATATAATCGCGGACAGAGAAGGTTGCAATCAGCCCCAGCATTTT. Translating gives CASSFYIIADREGCNQPQHF.

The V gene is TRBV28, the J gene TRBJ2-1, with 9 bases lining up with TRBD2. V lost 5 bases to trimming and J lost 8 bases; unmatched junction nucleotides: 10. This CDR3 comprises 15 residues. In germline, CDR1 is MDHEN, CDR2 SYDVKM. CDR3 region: CASSKTGLANHEQFF. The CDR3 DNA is TGTGCCAGCAGTAAGACGGGACTAGCTAACCATGAGCAGTTCTTC.

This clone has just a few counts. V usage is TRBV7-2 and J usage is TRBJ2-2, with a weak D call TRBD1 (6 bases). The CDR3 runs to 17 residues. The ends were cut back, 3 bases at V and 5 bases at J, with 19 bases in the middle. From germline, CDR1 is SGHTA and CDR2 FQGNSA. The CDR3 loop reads CASSFRKPGHSTGELFF. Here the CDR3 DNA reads TGTGCCAGCAGCTTCAGAAAACCGGGACATTCGACCGGGGAGCTGTTTTTT. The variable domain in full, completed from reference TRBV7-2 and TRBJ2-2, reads GAGVSQSPSNKVTEKGKDVELRCDPISGHTALYWYRQSLGQGLEFLIYFQGNSAPDKSGLPSDRFSAERTGGSVSTLTIQRTQQEDSAVYLCASSFRKPGHSTGELFFGEGSRLTVL.

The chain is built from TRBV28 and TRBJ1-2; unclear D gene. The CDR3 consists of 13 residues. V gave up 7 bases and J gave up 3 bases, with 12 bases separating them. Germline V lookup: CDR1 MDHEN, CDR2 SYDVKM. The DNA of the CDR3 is TGTGCCAGCACCCTGACGGGCTACTATGGCTACACCTTC. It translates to CASTLTGYYGYTF.

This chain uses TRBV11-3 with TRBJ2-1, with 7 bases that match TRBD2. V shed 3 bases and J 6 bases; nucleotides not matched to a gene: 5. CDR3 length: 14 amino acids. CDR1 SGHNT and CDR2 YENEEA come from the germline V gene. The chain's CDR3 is CASSLGTTSNEQFF. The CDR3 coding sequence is TGTGCCAGCAGCTTGGGGACTACTTCCAATGAGCAGTTCTTC.

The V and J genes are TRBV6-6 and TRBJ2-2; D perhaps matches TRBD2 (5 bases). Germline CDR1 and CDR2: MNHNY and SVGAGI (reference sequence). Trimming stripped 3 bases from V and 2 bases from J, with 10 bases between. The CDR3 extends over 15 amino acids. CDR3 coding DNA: TGTGCCAGCAGTTATACCACGGGAAACACCGGGGAGCTGTTTTTT. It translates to CASSYTTGNTGELFF.

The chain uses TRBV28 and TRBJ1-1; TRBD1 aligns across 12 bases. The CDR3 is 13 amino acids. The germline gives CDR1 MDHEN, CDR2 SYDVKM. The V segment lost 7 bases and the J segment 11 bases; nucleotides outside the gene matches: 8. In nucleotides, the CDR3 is TGTGCCAGCACCCGGGACAGGGGGCTTCTGGCTTTCTTT. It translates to CASTRDRGLLAFF. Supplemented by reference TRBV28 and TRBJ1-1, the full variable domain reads DVKVTQSSRYLVKRTGEKVFLECVQDMDHENMFWYRQDPGLGLRLIYFSYDVKMKEKGDIPEGYSVSREKKERFSLILESASTNQTSMYLCASTRDRGLLAFFGQGTRLTVV.

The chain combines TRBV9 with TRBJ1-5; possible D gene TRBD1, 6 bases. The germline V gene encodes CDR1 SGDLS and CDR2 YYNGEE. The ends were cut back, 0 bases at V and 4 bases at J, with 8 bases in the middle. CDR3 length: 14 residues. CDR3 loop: CASSVDQGNQPQHF. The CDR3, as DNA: TGTGCCAGCAGCGTAGACCAGGGGAATCAGCCCCAGCATTTT.

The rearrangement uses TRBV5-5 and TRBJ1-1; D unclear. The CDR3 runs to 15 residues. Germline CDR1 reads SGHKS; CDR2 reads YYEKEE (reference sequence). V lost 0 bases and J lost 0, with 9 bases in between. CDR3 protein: CASSLGSPMNTEAFF. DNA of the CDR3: TGTGCCAGCAGCTTGGGCTCTCCCATGAACACTGAAGCTTTCTTT.

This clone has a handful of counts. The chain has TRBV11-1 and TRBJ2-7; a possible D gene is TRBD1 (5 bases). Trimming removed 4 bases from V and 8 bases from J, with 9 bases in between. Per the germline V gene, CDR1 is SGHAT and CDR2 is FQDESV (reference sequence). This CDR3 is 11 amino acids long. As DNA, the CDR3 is TGTGCCAGCAGCTCGACAGTCAAGCAGTACTTC. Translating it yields CASSSTVKQYF.

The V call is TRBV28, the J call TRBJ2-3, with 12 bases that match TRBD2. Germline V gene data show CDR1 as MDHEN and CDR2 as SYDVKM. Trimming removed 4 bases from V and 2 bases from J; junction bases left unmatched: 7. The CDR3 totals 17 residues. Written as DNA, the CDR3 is TGTGCCAGCAGTTCATTCGGACTAGCGGGGACCACAGATACGCAGTATTTT. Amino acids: CASSSFGLAGTTDTQYF.

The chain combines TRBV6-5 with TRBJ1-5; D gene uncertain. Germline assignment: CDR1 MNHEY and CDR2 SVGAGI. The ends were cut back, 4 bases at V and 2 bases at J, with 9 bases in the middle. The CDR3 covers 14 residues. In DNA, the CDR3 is TGTGCCAGCAGTTTGGGGAGGGGCAATCAGCCCCAGCATTTT. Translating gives CASSLGRGNQPQHF.

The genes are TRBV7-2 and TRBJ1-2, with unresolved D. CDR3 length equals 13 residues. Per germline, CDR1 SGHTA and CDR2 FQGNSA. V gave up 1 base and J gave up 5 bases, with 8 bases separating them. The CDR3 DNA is TGTGCCAGCAGCTTAGGACTCGTATATGGCTACACCTTC. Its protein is CASSLGLVYGYTF.

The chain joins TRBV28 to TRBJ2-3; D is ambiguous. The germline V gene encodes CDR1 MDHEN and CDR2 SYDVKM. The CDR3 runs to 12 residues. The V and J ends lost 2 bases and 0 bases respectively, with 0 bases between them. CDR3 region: CASSLSTDTQYF. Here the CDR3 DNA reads TGTGCCAGCAGTTTAAGCACAGATACGCAGTATTTT.

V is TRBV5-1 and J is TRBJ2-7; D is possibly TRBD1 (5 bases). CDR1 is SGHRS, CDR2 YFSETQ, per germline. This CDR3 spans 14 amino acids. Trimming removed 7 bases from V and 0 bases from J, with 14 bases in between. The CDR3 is CASSSRQGSYEQYF. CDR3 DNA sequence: TGCGCCAGCTCGTCGAGGCAGGGCTCCTACGAGCAGTACTTC.

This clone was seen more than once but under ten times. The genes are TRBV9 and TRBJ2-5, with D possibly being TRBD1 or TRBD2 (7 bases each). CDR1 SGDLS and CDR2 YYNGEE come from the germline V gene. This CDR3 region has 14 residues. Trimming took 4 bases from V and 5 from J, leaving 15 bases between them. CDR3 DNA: TGTGCCAGCAGCTCCCAGGGGGGGACGGAGACCCAGTACTTC. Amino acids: CASSSQGGTETQYF.

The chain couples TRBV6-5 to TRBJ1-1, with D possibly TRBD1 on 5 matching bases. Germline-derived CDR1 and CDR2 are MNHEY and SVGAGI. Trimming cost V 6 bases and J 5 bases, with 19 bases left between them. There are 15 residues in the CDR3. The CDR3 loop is CASSFEPGPSTEAFF. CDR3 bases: TGTGCCAGCAGCTTTGAACCGGGGCCTAGTACTGAAGCTTTCTTT.

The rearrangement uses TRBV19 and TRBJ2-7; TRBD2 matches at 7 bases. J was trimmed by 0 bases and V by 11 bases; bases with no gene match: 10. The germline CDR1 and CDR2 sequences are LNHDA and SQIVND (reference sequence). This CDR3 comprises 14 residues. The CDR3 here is CASRSGGSSYEQYF. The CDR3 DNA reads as TGTGCCTCCCGCTCCGGGGGGTCCTCCTACGAGCAGTACTTC.

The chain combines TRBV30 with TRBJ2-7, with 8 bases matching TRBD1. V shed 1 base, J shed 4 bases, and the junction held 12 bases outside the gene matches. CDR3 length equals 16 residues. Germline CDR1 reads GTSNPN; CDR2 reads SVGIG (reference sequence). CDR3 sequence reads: CAWSAGTGGSPYEQYF. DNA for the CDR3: TGTGCCTGGAGTGCTGGGACAGGTGGGTCCCCGTACGAGCAGTACTTC.

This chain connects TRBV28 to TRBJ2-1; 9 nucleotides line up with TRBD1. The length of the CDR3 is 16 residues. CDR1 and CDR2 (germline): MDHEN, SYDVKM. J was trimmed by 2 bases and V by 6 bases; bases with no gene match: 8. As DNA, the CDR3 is TGTGCCAGCAGGGTATCCGGGACAGGGCCCTACAATGAGCAGTTCTTC. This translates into CASRVSGTGPYNEQFF. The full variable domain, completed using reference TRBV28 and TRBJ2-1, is DVKVTQSSRYLVKRTGEKVFLECVQDMDHENMFWYRQDPGLGLRLIYFSYDVKMKEKGDIPEGYSVSREKKERFSLILESASTNQTSMYLCASRVSGTGPYNEQFFGPGTRLTVL.

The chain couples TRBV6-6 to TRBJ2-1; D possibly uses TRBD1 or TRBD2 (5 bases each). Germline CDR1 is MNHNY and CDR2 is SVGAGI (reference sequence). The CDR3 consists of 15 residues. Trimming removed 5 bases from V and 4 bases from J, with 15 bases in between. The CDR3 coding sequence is TGTGCCAGCAGTACACCGGGACGGCAATACAATGAGCAGTTCTTC. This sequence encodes CASSTPGRQYNEQFF.

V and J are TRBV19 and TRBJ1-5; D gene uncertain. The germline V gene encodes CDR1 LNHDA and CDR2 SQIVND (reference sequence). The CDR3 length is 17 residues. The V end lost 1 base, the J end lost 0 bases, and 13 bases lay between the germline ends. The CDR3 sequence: CASSIGKVGYSNQPQHF. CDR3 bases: TGTGCCAGTAGTATAGGGAAGGTTGGGTATAGCAATCAGCCCCAGCATTTT.

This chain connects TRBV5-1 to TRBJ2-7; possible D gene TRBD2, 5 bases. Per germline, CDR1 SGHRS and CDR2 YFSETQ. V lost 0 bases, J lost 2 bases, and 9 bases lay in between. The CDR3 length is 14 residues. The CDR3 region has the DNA TGCGCCAGCAGCTTGGATGGACTCCCCTACGAGCAGTACTTC. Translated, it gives CASSLDGLPYEQYF.

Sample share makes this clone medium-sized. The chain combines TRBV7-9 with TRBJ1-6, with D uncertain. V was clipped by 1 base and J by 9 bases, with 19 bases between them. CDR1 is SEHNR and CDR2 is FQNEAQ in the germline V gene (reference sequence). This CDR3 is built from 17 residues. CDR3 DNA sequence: TGTGCCAGCAGCTTAGGGTTTGGGTCGGGGAGGATTTCACCCCTCCACTTT. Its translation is CASSLGFGSGRISPLHF.

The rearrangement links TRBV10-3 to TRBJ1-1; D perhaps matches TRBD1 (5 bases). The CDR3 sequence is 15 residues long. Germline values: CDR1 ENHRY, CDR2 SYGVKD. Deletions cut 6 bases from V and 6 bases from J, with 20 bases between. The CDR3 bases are TGTGCCATCAGGGGGGTGGACGGGGTAGTCGCTGAAGCTTTCTTT. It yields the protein CAIRGVDGVVAEAFF.

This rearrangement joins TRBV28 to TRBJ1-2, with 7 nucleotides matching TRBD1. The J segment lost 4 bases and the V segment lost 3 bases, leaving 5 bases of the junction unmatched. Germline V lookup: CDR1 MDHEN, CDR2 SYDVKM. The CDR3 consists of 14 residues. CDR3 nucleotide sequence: TGTGCCAGCAGTTTGACAGGGCAAATCTATGGCTACACCTTC. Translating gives CASSLTGQIYGYTF.

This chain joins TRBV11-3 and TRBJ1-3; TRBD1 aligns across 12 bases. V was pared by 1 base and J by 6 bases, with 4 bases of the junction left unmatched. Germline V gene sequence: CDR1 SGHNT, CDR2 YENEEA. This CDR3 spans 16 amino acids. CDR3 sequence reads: CASSLAGQGAINTIYF. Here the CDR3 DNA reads TGTGCCAGCAGCTTAGCGGGACAGGGGGCGATAAACACCATATATTTT. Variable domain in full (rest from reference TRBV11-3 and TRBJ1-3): EAGVVQSPRYKIIEKKQPVAFWCNPISGHNTLYWYLQNLGQGPELLIRYENEEAVDDSQLPKDRFSAERLKGVDSTLKIQPAELGDSAVYLCASSLAGQGAINTIYFGEGSWLTVV.

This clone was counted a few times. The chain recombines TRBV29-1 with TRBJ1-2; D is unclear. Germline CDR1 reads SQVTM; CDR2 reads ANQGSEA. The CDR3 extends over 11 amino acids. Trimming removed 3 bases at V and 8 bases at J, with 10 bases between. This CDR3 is CSVDGIKGYTF. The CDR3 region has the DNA TGCAGCGTTGATGGAATAAAGGGCTACACCTTC.

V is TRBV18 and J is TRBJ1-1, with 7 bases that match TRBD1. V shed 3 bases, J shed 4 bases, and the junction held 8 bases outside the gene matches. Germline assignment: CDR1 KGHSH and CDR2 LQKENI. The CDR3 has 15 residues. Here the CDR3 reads CASSPSRQGPTEAFF. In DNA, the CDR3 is TGTGCCAGCTCACCGAGTAGACAGGGCCCCACTGAAGCTTTCTTT.

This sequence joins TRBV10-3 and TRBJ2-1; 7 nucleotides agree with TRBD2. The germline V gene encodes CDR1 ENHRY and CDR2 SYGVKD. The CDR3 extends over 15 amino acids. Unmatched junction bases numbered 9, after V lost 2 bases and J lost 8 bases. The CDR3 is CAISERARGGDEQFF. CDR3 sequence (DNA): TGTGCCATCAGTGAGAGGGCTAGGGGAGGGGATGAGCAGTTCTTC.

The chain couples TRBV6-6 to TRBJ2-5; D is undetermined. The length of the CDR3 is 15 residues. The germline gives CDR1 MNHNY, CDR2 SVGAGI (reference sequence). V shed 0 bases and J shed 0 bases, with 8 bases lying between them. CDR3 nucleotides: TGTGCCAGCAGTTACTCCACCTTACACCAAGAGACCCAGTACTTC. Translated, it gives CASSYSTLHQETQYF.